Listed below are T cell receptor beta chains from one sample, sequenced in a study of OX40 agonist ivuxolimab in advanced cancers. Method: immunoSEQ multiplex PCR; TCRdb's copy keeps in-frame clones and lacks some. This sample yields 75,000 to 95,000 clones, of which about 90% are seen a single time; approximately 0.5% belongs to the top ten. The input for sequencing was CD4+ or CD8+ T cells sorted from blood, taken in a trial of the OX40 agonist ivuxolimab. The origin of the receptors is an adult with an advanced solid tumor such as melanoma, head and neck, liver or kidney cancer. Both conserved end residues are part of each CDR3. Each record gives: J gene, V gene, CDR3 protein.

j_gene: TRBJ2-7; v_gene: TRBV7-3; CDR3aa: CASAVQAGPAYEQYF
j_gene: TRBJ1-4; v_gene: TRBV27; CDR3aa: CASSIQWATNEKLFF
j_gene: TRBJ2-7; v_gene: TRBV6-1; CDR3aa: CASRGTVGVATEQYF
j_gene: TRBJ2-2; v_gene: TRBV7-9; CDR3aa: CASRSSGSPGELFF
j_gene: TRBJ2-2; v_gene: TRBV19; CDR3aa: CASSIYSGFPGELFF
j_gene: TRBJ1-5; v_gene: TRBV28; CDR3aa: CASSLRTYYSNQPQHF
j_gene: TRBJ2-5; v_gene: TRBV9; CDR3aa: CASSVGPQETQYF
j_gene: TRBJ2-5; v_gene: TRBV27; CDR3aa: CASSRSTLGPLQYF
j_gene: TRBJ2-5; v_gene: TRBV6-5; CDR3aa: CASSYSGHQETQYF
j_gene: TRBJ1-1; v_gene: TRBV18; CDR3aa: CASSPAPGGEPEAFF
j_gene: TRBJ2-1; v_gene: TRBV13; CDR3aa: CASSSRKGGRASYNEQFF
j_gene: TRBJ2-1; v_gene: TRBV20-1; CDR3aa: CSAVLVEQFF
j_gene: TRBJ2-1; v_gene: TRBV2; CDR3aa: CASSFLASSSYNEQFF
j_gene: TRBJ1-2; v_gene: TRBV4-1; CDR3aa: CASSLSRDDNYGYTF